The 24 T cell receptor beta chains below come from one sample, sequenced in a study of T cells in Graves' hyperthyroidism and ophthalmopathy. The CDR3 regions of TCR beta were amplified from RNA transcripts. Carried out on the TCR CDR3, a first-round RT-PCR used the HTBI primer set. TCRdb used MiXCR to reprocess the multiplex PCR reads, holding one entry per CDR3 protein. The repertoire has nearly 750,000 distinct CDR3 sequences, around a third of them found once; the top ten carry around a third. The sample comprised blood. These receptors came from a woman in her thirties or forties with Graves' hyperthyroidism.

V usage is TRBV6-5 and J usage is TRBJ1-1, with D unclear. The germline V and J ends were trimmed by 1 base and 5 bases, with 14 bases remaining between them. Germline values: CDR1 MNHEY, CDR2 SVGAGI. CDR3 length: 15 amino acids. The CDR3 coding sequence is TGTGCCAGCAGTTACTTTGGCATTTCACTTACTGAAGCTTTCTTT. It encodes CASSYFGISLTEAFF.

The table lists this clonotype with many counts. The chain employs TRBV24-1 and TRBJ2-5, with TRBD1 identical over 7 bases. CDR3 length: 13 amino acids. CDR1 and CDR2 (germline): KGHDR, SFDVKD. Trimming at V came to 4 bases and at J to 4 bases, leaving 2 bases not matched to a gene. CDR3 sequence: CATSETGRETQYF. CDR3 in DNA: TGTGCCACCAGTGAGACAGGGCGAGAGACCCAGTACTTC.

This clonotype was picked up a small number of times. V and J are TRBV19 and TRBJ1-3; no clear D. The germline CDR1 and CDR2 sequences are LNHDA and SQIVND (reference sequence). The CDR3 runs 13 residues. V lost 7 bases, J lost 2 bases, and 9 bases lay in between. The CDR3 bases are TGTGCCAGTAACAAGATTACTGGAAACACCATATATTTT. Protein product: CASNKITGNTIYF.

This chain joins TRBV29-1 and TRBJ2-7; the D gene is possibly TRBD1 (6 bases). V was shortened by 3 bases and J by 6 bases, with 9 bases between the two germline ends. The CDR3 extends over 11 amino acids. Germline CDR1 is SQVTM and CDR2 is ANQGSEA. The CDR3 protein is CSVDQGTEQYF. CDR3 sequence (DNA): TGCAGCGTTGATCAGGGGACCGAGCAGTACTTC.

This clonotype was seen once. A read error may be the cause here, since a much bigger clone is one base away. The CDR3 DNA reads as TGTGCCAGCAGCGTAGAACGGGGAGGCGAGCAGTGCTTC. Its translation is CASSVERGGEQCF. The chain has TRBV9 and TRBJ2-7; D is possibly TRBD2 (6 bases). Germline V gives CDR1 SGDLS, CDR2 YYNGEE. The CDR3 sequence is 13 residues long.

This clonotype was recorded a few times. The chain joins TRBV4-3 to TRBJ1-1, with D hard to call. V was cut by 6 bases and J by 0 bases, with 14 bases left in between. CDR1 is LGHNA, CDR2 YSLEER, per germline. The CDR3 length is 15 residues. The CDR3 sequence is CASRGRADMNTEAFF. The CDR3 DNA sequence: TGCGCCAGCAGAGGTCGGGCCGATATGAACACTGAAGCTTTCTTT.

This clonotype has a handful of counts. V is TRBV7-2 and J is TRBJ1-3; D is ambiguous. The CDR3 length is 15 residues. From germline, CDR1 is SGHTA and CDR2 FQGNSA. V was cut by 5 bases and J by 0 bases, with 11 bases left in between. The CDR3 region has the DNA TGTGCCAGCAGCCCATCAAGTATCTCTGGAAACACCATATATTTT. Amino acids: CASSPSSISGNTIYF.

This clonotype was counted ten times or more. This sequence joins TRBV10-3 and TRBJ1-2; D uncertain. The length of the CDR3 is 14 residues. With 6 bases removed from V and 4 bases from J, the gap between germline ends came to 15 bases. The germline V gene has CDR1 ENHRY and CDR2 SYGVKD. The CDR3 loop is CAISPIPGLYGYTF. CDR3 coding DNA: TGTGCCATCAGCCCCATACCTGGACTCTATGGCTACACCTTC.

This clonotype showed up just a few times. This chain connects TRBV2 to TRBJ2-3, with D perhaps TRBD1 (5 bases). Germline V gene data show CDR1 as SNHLY and CDR2 as FYNNEI. This CDR3 has 13 residues. Trimming took off 6 bases at V and 6 bases at J, with 13 bases between the two ends. The CDR3, as DNA: TGTGCCAGCAGATCAGACCAGGGCGATACGCAGTATTTT. Its protein is CASRSDQGDTQYF.

The chain joins TRBV5-1 to TRBJ2-2; TRBD1 matches at 7 bases. The J segment lost 6 bases and the V segment lost 6 bases, leaving 8 bases of the junction unmatched. Per the germline V gene, CDR1 is SGHRS and CDR2 is YFSETQ. The CDR3 has 14 amino acids. CDR3 amino acids: CASISRQGSGELFF. Here the CDR3 DNA reads TGCGCCAGCATCTCGCGACAGGGATCCGGGGAGCTGTTTTTT. Supplemented by reference TRBV5-1 and TRBJ2-2, the full variable domain reads KAGVTQTPRYLIKTRGQQVTLSCSPISGHRSVSWYQQTPGQGLQFLFEYFSETQRNKGNFPGRFSGRQFSNSRSEMNVSTLELGDSALYLCASISRQGSGELFFGEGSRLTVL.

The genes are TRBV20-1 and TRBJ1-5, with D unresolved. This CDR3 spans 13 amino acids. Germline V gives CDR1 DFQATT, CDR2 SNEGSKA (reference sequence). V was clipped by 0 bases and J by 4 bases, with 7 bases between them. The CDR3 spells CSAREDQNQPQHF. The DNA for the CDR3 is TGCAGTGCTAGAGAGGACCAGAATCAGCCCCAGCATTTT.

The rearrangement uses TRBV24-1 and TRBJ2-3; 12 bases match TRBD2. Germline lookup yields CDR1 KGHDR and CDR2 SFDVKD. This CDR3 has 16 amino acids. The V gene end was trimmed by 2 bases and the J gene end by 6 bases; junction bases not matched to a gene: 5. The CDR3, as DNA: TGTGCCACCAGTGATTGGACTAGCGGGGCGGGGGATACGCAGTATTTT. Its translation: CATSDWTSGAGDTQYF.

The genes are TRBV10-3 and TRBJ1-2; no reliable D call. V was shortened by 5 bases and J by 5 bases, with 9 bases between the two germline ends. This CDR3 has 12 amino acids. Per the germline V gene, CDR1 is ENHRY and CDR2 is SYGVKD. In DNA form, the CDR3 reads TGTGCCATCAGTTTGGAGGAGTATGGCTACACCTTC. Translated: CAISLEEYGYTF.

This clonotype was observed many times. V is TRBV29-1 and J is TRBJ2-7, with D unresolved. The CDR3 is 15 residues long. The germline V and J ends were trimmed by 6 bases and 3 bases, with 21 bases remaining between them. Germline CDR1 SQVTM, CDR2 ANQGSEA. DNA of the CDR3: TGCAGCGTGGAGCTTGGTAGCCAAGTTAGCTACGAGCAGTACTTC. Residues: CSVELGSQVSYEQYF.

The sample holds many counts of this clonotype. The chain couples TRBV29-1 to TRBJ1-2, with D possibly being TRBD1 (5 bases). Trimming took 4 bases from V and 6 from J, leaving 9 bases between them. CDR3 length equals 11 residues. CDR1 and CDR2 from the germline V gene are SQVTM and ANQGSEA. Here the CDR3 DNA reads TGCAGCGTTGGAGAGGGACATGGCTACACCTTC. The encoded protein is CSVGEGHGYTF.

This clonotype was counted many times. The CDR3 loop reads CASAPGQNTEAFF. The CDR3 DNA sequence: TGTGCCAGCGCTCCGGGCCAGAACACTGAAGCTTTCTTT. The J gene is TRBJ1-1, the V gene TRBV7-9, with D unresolved. The germline V and J ends were trimmed by 8 bases and 1 base, with 11 bases remaining between them. The CDR3 is 13 residues long. The germline CDR1 and CDR2 sequences are SEHNR and FQNEAQ (reference sequence).

This clonotype was seen repeatedly, ten times or more. V is TRBV7-2 and J is TRBJ2-5; tentative D call: TRBD1 (6 bases). This CDR3 is built from 16 residues. Germline CDR1 reads SGHTA; CDR2 reads FQGNSA. V lost 4 bases, J lost 3 bases, and 18 bases lay in between. CDR3 DNA: TGTGCCAGCAGCTACCCTTTGGGGGCGGGTGAAGAGACCCAGTACTTC. This encodes CASSYPLGAGEETQYF.

This chain joins TRBV20-1 and TRBJ2-7; D call uncertain. The CDR3 loop spans 14 amino acids. Trimming cost V 3 bases and J 1 base, with 13 bases left between them. Germline loops: CDR1 DFQATT, CDR2 SNEGSKA (reference sequence). This CDR3 reads CSASTGFFSYEQYF. As DNA, the CDR3 is TGCAGTGCTAGCACCGGGTTTTTTTCCTACGAGCAGTACTTC.

This chain connects TRBV12-3 or TRBV12-4 to TRBJ2-5; D remains unclear. The germline V and J ends were trimmed by 6 bases and 3 bases, with 11 bases remaining between them. CDR3 size: 13 residues. DNA for the CDR3: TGTGCCAGCAGCCAAAGGAACGAAGAGACCCAGTACTTC. Amino acid sequence: CASSQRNEETQYF.

This clonotype came up many times. The gene calls are TRBV7-2 and TRBJ2-7; 15 bases fit TRBD2. Looked up from germline, CDR1 is SGHTA and CDR2 is FQGNSA. Trimming took 5 bases from V and 9 from J; bases not matched to a gene: 14. The CDR3 runs 17 residues. The CDR3 loop is CASSAGTSGGKRRRQYF. For the CDR3, the DNA is TGTGCCAGCAGCGCGGGGACTAGCGGGGGGAAAAGGAGAAGGCAGTACTTC.

There are a few counts of this clonotype. The rearrangement uses TRBV7-9 and TRBJ1-4; the D is unclear. The CDR3 consists of 14 residues. Germline CDR1 SEHNR, CDR2 FQNEAQ (reference sequence). V was clipped by 3 bases and J by 8 bases, with 13 bases between them. This chain's CDR3 is CASSFLISGEKLFF. The CDR3 bases are TGTGCCAGCAGCTTCCTTATATCGGGAGAAAAACTGTTTTTT.

The chain carries TRBV11-1 and TRBJ2-7; TRBD2 matches 7 bases. CDR3 length: 15 amino acids. In germline, CDR1 is SGHAT, CDR2 FQDESV (reference sequence). J lost 2 bases, V lost 9 bases, and 13 bases had no gene match. In nucleotides, the CDR3 is TGTGCCAGTAGTCCGGGACTACGTCGGGCCTACGAGCAGTACTTC. Amino acids: CASSPGLRRAYEQYF.

A few counts support this clonotype. J is TRBJ2-7 and V is TRBV12-3 or TRBV12-4; no clear D gene. V lost 2 bases and J lost 1, with 12 bases in between. CDR3 size: 15 residues. CDR3 residues: CASSLMGDLSYEQYF. The CDR3 DNA reads TGTGCCAGCAGTTTAATGGGTGATCTTTCCTACGAGCAGTACTTC.

This clonotype was detected ten times or more. The V call is TRBV7-8, the J call TRBJ1-1; possible D gene TRBD1, 5 bases. CDR1 is SGHVS and CDR2 is FQNEAQ in the germline V gene. The CDR3 spans 13 residues. V was trimmed by 3 bases and J by 4 bases, leaving 9 bases between them. CDR3 DNA: TGTGCCAGCAGCTTTCTACAGGCCACTGAAGCTTTCTTT. Residues: CASSFLQATEAFF.